The source of this T cell receptor (beta chain) is a study of T cell responses to AZD1222 COVID-19 vaccine. Study-wide points: Spike-specific TCR breadth and depth went up after people got two AZD1222 doses.

Produced via immunoSEQ multiplex PCR; TCRdb's table is partial and in-frame only. The sample has about 110,000 clones; 80% to 90% are singletons. This clone has just one count. Its antigen remains unidentified. The CDR3 is 13 residues long. Germline assignment: CDR1 SGHNT and CDR2 YYREEE (reference sequence). Trimming took 2 bases from V and 3 from J, leaving 3 bases between them. Source: peripheral blood, taken 28 days after the second AZD1222 dose. The gene calls are TRBV5-4 and TRBJ1-6; D remains unclear. The clonotype comes from an adult who received the AZD1222 COVID-19 vaccine. The CDR3 sequence is CASSLDYNSPLHF. The CDR3 DNA reads as TGTGCCAGCAGCTTAGACTATAATTCACCCCTCCACTTT.